The rows below give T cell receptor beta chains drawn from one sample of a study of cytotoxic CD8 clonotypes in ibrutinib-treated CLL. Libraries were prepared by immunoSEQ multiplex PCR; TCRdb keeps only in-frame clonotypes and omits some of them. The sample gives 35,000 or so clones, 60% to 80% of which show up once; about a sixth is in the top ten. The material sequenced was PBMCs, taken at disease progression, from a patient treated with ibrutinib. The receptor source for this set is a human donor with chronic lymphocytic leukemia. Both conserved end residues are trimmed from each CDR3. A D gene is named only where the DNA matches it firmly. Some rows mark clone size as missing; the rest say once, few, many or name a class of expanded clone.

v_call	d_call	clone_size	j_call	cdr3_length	cdr3_aa
TRBV7-9	NA	NA	TRBJ2-3	14	ASSLVIIPLPDTQY
TRBV19	TRBD1	once	TRBJ1-2	13	ASSPGAGGNYGYT
TRBV9	NA	NA	TRBJ2-1	13	ASSPTTARGNEQF
TRBV12-5	TRBD1	NA	TRBJ1-1	13	ASGPGQGSDTEAF
TRBV2	TRBD2	NA	TRBJ2-1	15	ASKEVLAGGHYNEQF
TRBV19	NA	NA	TRBJ2-2	10	ASTTAGAELF
TRBV6-1	NA	NA	TRBJ1-1	12	ASSDRGLGGEAF
TRBV4-1	NA	NA	TRBJ1-1	12	ASSLTKETMAAF
TRBV10-1	NA	NA	TRBJ2-7	12	ASSESAGIGEQY
TRBV2	NA	few	TRBJ1-2	12	ASSWDTRTYGYT
TRBV28	NA	NA	TRBJ2-3	12	ASSFLSGTDTQY
TRBV5-4	TRBD1	NA	TRBJ1-2	11	ASRGQPLYGYT
TRBV7-9	TRBD1	NA	TRBJ2-4	14	ASSHGQDLAKNIQY
TRBV27	NA	few	TRBJ2-7	12	ASSREPRTYEQY
TRBV19	NA	NA	TRBJ1-3	13	ASRGSGASGNTIY
TRBV14	NA	NA	TRBJ1-2	14	ASSQDFGSPTYGYT
TRBV28	TRBD1	few	TRBJ2-1	12	ASSRPQGFDEQF
TRBV7-8	NA	NA	TRBJ2-5	13	ASRLGRAYQETQY
TRBV6-5	NA	few	TRBJ2-3	13	ASSYGGINTDTQY
TRBV29-1	TRBD2	NA	TRBJ2-3	12	SVGSGGVADTQY
TRBV2	TRBD2	NA	TRBJ2-5	15	ASREDRLAGGQETQY
TRBV11-3	TRBD1	NA	TRBJ1-2	12	ASSGGQVNYGYT
TRBV9	NA	NA	TRBJ2-5	13	ASSFRGYGGETQY
TRBV9	TRBD1	medium-sized	TRBJ1-5	13	ASSKRTGGDQPQH
TRBV19	TRBD1	NA	TRBJ1-3	16	ASSIRGQGSSSGNTIY
TRBV5-1	NA	few	TRBJ1-5	12	ASSLDGHNQPQH
TRBV5-1	NA	few	TRBJ2-7	12	ASTPGGASGEQY
TRBV5-1	NA	once	TRBJ2-7	13	ASSLAGPGDTEQY
TRBV5-1	NA	NA	TRBJ2-3	15	ASSLNPILSSTDTQY
TRBV21-1	NA	NA	TRBJ2-3	20	ASSKAKRTSGGNGLGADTQY
TRBV10-3	NA	NA	TRBJ2-3	9	AIGVTDTQY
TRBV29-1	TRBD1	NA	TRBJ1-2	11	SATGQAVYGYT
TRBV27	NA	NA	TRBJ2-7	11	ASSSVDSYEQY
TRBV5-4	NA	NA	TRBJ2-2	13	ASSPGQKNTGELF
TRBV11-3	NA	NA	TRBJ2-2	11	ASSLVRTGELF
TRBV2	NA	NA	TRBJ2-3	13	ASSDPNLSTDTQY
TRBV29-1	NA	once	TRBJ2-3	10	SVEIDTDTQY
TRBV5-1	NA	NA	TRBJ1-5	13	ASSLAAGSNQPQH
TRBV29-1	TRBD1	NA	TRBJ1-5	10	SAGTGGQPQH
TRBV27	NA	NA	TRBJ1-2	12	ASRPSEANYGYT
TRBV28	NA	NA	TRBJ1-5	12	ASSFGAGDQPQH
TRBV7-9	NA	NA	TRBJ2-5	12	ASSLGRWEETQY
TRBV2	NA	NA	TRBJ1-2	11	ASSLYREGGYT
TRBV27	TRBD2	NA	TRBJ2-1	13	ASSSWEGGYNEQF
TRBV5-4	TRBD1	NA	TRBJ1-2	13	ASSRAGQGLYGYT
TRBV2	NA	NA	TRBJ2-7	9	ASSLQDEQY
TRBV7-8	NA	NA	TRBJ2-1	15	ASSLVLMSGTYNEQF
TRBV4-1	TRBD2	large	TRBJ2-1	13	ASALLAGSYNEQF